This is a list of T cell receptor beta chains from one sample in a study of cytomegalovirus exposure and HLA in healthy donors. Clones were read by immunoSEQ multiplex PCR, and TCRdb kept only the in-frame ones, dropping some. Of about 140,000 clones listed, about 76% were seen once; the top ten hold 3% to 4.5%. Input material: PBMCs. The receptors stem from a male donor in good health and CMV-seronegative. Each CDR3 is given with its conserved first and last residue. The D gene is left open where the match is weak. The listing skips clone size in some rows; elsewhere it reads once, few, many or a size class.

clone size: once
D gene: NA
V gene: TRBV5-6
J gene: TRBJ1-2
CDR3 protein: CASSPGRGYGYTF
CDR3 DNA: TGTGCCAGCAGCCCCGGCAGGGGCTATGGCTACACCTTC

clone size: NA
D gene: TRBD1
V gene: TRBV19
J gene: TRBJ1-6
CDR3 protein: CASSTADRGYNSPLHF
CDR3 DNA: TGTGCCAGTAGTACCGCGGACAGGGGGTATAATTCACCCCTCCACTTT

clone size: NA
D gene: NA
V gene: TRBV5-1
J gene: TRBJ1-3
CDR3 protein: CASSSSSGGAGNTIYF
CDR3 DNA: TGCGCCAGCAGCTCCTCCTCGGGGGGCGCTGGAAACACCATATATTTT

clone size: few
D gene: TRBD1
V gene: TRBV6-6
J gene: TRBJ1-4
CDR3 protein: CASSSWTGEKLFF
CDR3 DNA: TGTGCCAGCAGTTCCTGGACAGGGGAAAAACTGTTTTTT

clone size: NA
D gene: TRBD2
V gene: TRBV14
J gene: TRBJ2-3
CDR3 protein: CASSQIWQGGDTQYF
CDR3 DNA: TGTGCCAGCAGCCAAATTTGGCAGGGAGGGGATACGCAGTATTTT

clone size: few
D gene: NA
V gene: TRBV9
J gene: TRBJ2-7
CDR3 protein: CASSVEAVTYEQYF
CDR3 DNA: TGTGCCAGCAGCGTAGAGGCGGTAACCTACGAGCAGTACTTC

clone size: NA
D gene: TRBD2
V gene: TRBV5-1
J gene: TRBJ2-2
CDR3 protein: CASSLAGLAGTTGELFF
CDR3 DNA: TGCGCCAGCAGCTTGGCGGGACTAGCGGGCACAACCGGGGAGCTGTTTTTT

clone size: NA
D gene: TRBD1
V gene: TRBV11-2
J gene: TRBJ2-7
CDR3 protein: CASSLAPGQGGRQYF
CDR3 DNA: TGTGCCAGCAGCTTAGCGCCAGGACAGGGAGGTCGGCAGTACTTC

clone size: NA
D gene: NA
V gene: TRBV7-2
J gene: TRBJ1-2
CDR3 protein: CASSLGGNGYTF
CDR3 DNA: TGTGCCAGCAGCTTAGGAGGGAATGGCTACACCTTC

clone size: NA
D gene: NA
V gene: TRBV7-6
J gene: TRBJ1-1
CDR3 protein: CASSPDSYTEAFF
CDR3 DNA: TGTGCCAGCAGTCCCGACAGCTACACTGAAGCTTTCTTT

clone size: NA
D gene: TRBD2
V gene: TRBV5-1
J gene: TRBJ2-5
CDR3 protein: CASSLVAGAVETQYF
CDR3 DNA: TGCGCCAGCAGCTTGGTTGCGGGAGCAGTTGAGACCCAGTACTTC

clone size: NA
D gene: NA
V gene: TRBV7-2
J gene: TRBJ1-1
CDR3 protein: CASSSLRQNTEAFF
CDR3 DNA: TGTGCCAGCAGCTCCCTCAGACAGAACACTGAAGCTTTCTTT

clone size: NA
D gene: NA
V gene: TRBV6-6
J gene: TRBJ1-4
CDR3 protein: CASRLFGGMYNEKLFF
CDR3 DNA: TGTGCCAGCCGCCTTTTCGGCGGGATGTATAATGAAAAACTGTTTTTT